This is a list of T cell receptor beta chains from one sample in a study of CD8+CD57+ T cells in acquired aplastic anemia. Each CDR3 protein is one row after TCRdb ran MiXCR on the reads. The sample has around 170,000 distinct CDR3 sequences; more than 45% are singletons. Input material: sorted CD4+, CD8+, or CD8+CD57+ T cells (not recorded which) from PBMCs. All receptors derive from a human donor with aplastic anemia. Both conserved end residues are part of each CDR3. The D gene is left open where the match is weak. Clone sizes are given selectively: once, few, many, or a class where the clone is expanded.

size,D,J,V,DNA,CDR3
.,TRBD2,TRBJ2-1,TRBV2,TGTGCCACCAGTGACAAGGGAGCGGGGAATGAGCAGTTCTTC,CATSDKGAGNEQFF
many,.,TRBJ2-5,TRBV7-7,TGTGCTAGCAGCTTAGAATTTGGAGTCTTAGGGACCCAGTACTTC,CASSLEFGVLGTQYF
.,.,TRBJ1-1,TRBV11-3,TGTGCCAGCAGCTTTGGGGCCCGGTGGGGGTCGGAAGCTTTCTTT,CASSFGARWGSEAFF
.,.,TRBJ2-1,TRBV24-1,TGTGCCACCAGTGACTTCTCCTACAATGAGCAGTTCTTC,CATSDFSYNEQFF
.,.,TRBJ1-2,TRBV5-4,TGTGCCAGCAGCTTGGAGGTCGGAAGGGAACCTGGCTACACCTTC,CASSLEVGREPGYTF
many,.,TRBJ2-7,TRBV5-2,TGTGCCAGCAACCTGGGGACAGGGGACTTAATGGATGGACCCTACGAGCAGTACTTC,CASNLGTGDLMDGPYEQYF
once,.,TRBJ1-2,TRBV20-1,TGCAGTGCTAGAGACCCACGTGGGACGGAGGGCTACACCTTC,CSARDPRGTEGYTF
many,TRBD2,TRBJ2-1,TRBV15,TGTGCCACCAGCAGAGTCCTAGCGGGAGAGAGTGAGCAGTTCTTC,CATSRVLAGESEQFF
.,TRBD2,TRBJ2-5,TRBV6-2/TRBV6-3,TGTGCCAGCAGGAGACTAGCGGGAGTGATGGGCCAAGAGACCCAGTACTTC,CASRRLAGVMGQETQYF
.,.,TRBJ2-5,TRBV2,TGTGCCAGCAGTGGGGGACAAGAGACCCAGTACTTC,CASSGGQETQYF
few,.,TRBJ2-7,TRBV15,TGTGCCACCAGCAGAGATGTAGGAGCCTACGAGCAGTACTTC,CATSRDVGAYEQYF
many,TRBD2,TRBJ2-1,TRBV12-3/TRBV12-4,TGTGCCAGCAGTTTTGTCGGGACTAGCTACAATGAGCAGTTCTTC,CASSFVGTSYNEQFF
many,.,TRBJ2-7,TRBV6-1,TGTGCCAGCAGTGGGACTCCTGCCTACGAGCAGTACTTC,CASSGTPAYEQYF
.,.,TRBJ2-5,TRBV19,TGTGCCACGAGTCAGGCGGCAACTCAAGAGACCCAGTACTTC,CATSQAATQETQYF
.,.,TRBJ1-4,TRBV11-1,TGTGCCAGCAGCTTAGAACCGGGATCTAATGGAAAACTGTTTTTT,CASSLEPGSNGKLFF
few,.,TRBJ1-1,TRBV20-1,TGCAGTGCTAGTACAGGAGGCACTGAAGCTTTCTTT,CSASTGGTEAFF
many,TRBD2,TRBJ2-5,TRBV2,TGTGCCAGCAGGACCGGGACTAGCGGTGAGACCCAGTACTTC,CASRTGTSGETQYF
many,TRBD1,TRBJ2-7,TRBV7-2,TGTGCCAGCAGCTTTGACAGGGGTAGCGAGCAGTACTTC,CASSFDRGSEQYF
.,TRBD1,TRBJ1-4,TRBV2,TGTGCCAGCAGTTCGGGACAGACAATTCCCAATGAAAAACTGTTTTTT,CASSSGQTIPNEKLFF
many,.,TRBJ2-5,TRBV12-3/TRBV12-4,TGTGCCAGCAGGCCCGACAGGTTACAAGAGACCCAGTACTTC,CASRPDRLQETQYF
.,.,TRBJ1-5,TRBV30,TGTGCCTGGAGTGTCCCAGGGTATGATCAGCCCCAGCATTTT,CAWSVPGYDQPQHF
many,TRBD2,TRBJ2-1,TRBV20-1,TGCAGTGCTAGTTATGAAGGACTAGCGGGCTCCAACCACTTC,CSASYEGLAGSNHF
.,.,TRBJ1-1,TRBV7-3,TGTGCCAGCAGCTTCGGTCCAGCAAACACTGAAGCTTTCTTT,CASSFGPANTEAFF
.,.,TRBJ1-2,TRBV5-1,TGCGCCAGCCTTCGAGACCCTAACTATGGCTACACCTTC,CASLRDPNYGYTF
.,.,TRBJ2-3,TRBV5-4,TGTGCCAGCAGCTTACTTAAGGAGCATACGCAGTATTTT,CASSLLKEHTQYF
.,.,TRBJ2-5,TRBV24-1,TGTGCCACCAGTGATTTTAGGCAGGGGGGACAAGAGACCCAGTACTTC,CATSDFRQGGQETQYF
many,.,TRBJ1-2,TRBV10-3,TGTGCCATCAGTGAGTCCGTTGGGATTGGTGGCTACACCTTC,CAISESVGIGGYTF
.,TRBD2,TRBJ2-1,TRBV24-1,TGTGCCACCAGTGTGGGGGGGGACGGCGGGAGCTCCTACAATGAGCAGTTCTTC,CATSVGGDGGSSYNEQFF
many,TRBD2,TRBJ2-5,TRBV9,TGTGCCAGCAGCGTAGCCGGGGGAGGGCCGAGAGAGACCCAGTACTTC,CASSVAGGGPRETQYF
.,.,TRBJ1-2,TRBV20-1,TGCAGTGCTAGGGAGGGAGACCCTAACTATGGCTACACCTTC,CSAREGDPNYGYTF
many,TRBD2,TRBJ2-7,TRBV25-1,TGTGCCAGCAGTGAATCGGGGAGCGGGAGTAGCGAGCAGTACTTC,CASSESGSGSSEQYF
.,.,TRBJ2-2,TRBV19,TGTGCCAGTAGTAAGGGACAGAACACCGGGGAGCTGTTTTTT,CASSKGQNTGELFF
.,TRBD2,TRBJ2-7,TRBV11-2,TGTGCCAGCAAAGGACTAGCGGGAGGTCTTTACGAGCAGTACTTC,CASKGLAGGLYEQYF
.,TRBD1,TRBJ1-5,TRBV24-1,TGTGCCGACAGGGGATGGAATCAGCCCCAGCATTTT,CADRGWNQPQHF
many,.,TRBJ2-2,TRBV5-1,TGCGCCAGCAGCCTTTTAGCACCTTCGAACACCGGGGAGCTGTTTTTT,CASSLLAPSNTGELFF
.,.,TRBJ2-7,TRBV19,TGTGCCAGTAGTATTCGCAGGGCCAGCTCCTACGAGCAGTACTTC,CASSIRRASSYEQYF
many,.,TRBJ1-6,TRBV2,TGTGCCAGCCTGAGAGCCAGTGGGAATTATAATTCACCCCTCCACTTT,CASLRASGNYNSPLHF
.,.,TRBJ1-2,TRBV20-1,TGCAGTGCTAGAGTCCGACTGGGCGCTAACTATGGCTACACCTTC,CSARVRLGANYGYTF
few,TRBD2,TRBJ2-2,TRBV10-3,TGTGCCATCAGTGATAGCGGGTCAAACACCGGGGAGCTGTTTTTT,CAISDSGSNTGELFF
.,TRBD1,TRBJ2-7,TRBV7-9,TGTGCCAGCAGCTTAAAGTTAGGGACAGCTGAGTACTTC,CASSLKLGTAEYF